The 29 T cell receptor beta chains reported below all come from one sample, sequenced in a study of response to subunit inactivated influenza vaccine. TCRdb redid the calling of the RT-PCR reads with MiXCR, one entry per CDR3 protein. This sample has around 760,000 distinct CDR3 sequences, with around 13% found just once. Here the sequenced sample was PBMCs from blood, taken 14 days before vaccination. These receptors were obtained from a man aged 50 or older who received an inactivated influenza vaccine.

The chain employs TRBV25-1 and TRBJ1-4; no clear D. This CDR3 spans 14 amino acids. Germline assignment: CDR1 MGHDK and CDR2 SYGVNS. The V gene lost 3 bases and the J gene lost 4 bases, with 9 bases spanning the gap. The CDR3 sequence: CASSDPGGNEKLFF. Written as DNA, the CDR3 is TGTGCCAGCAGTGATCCCGGTGGTAATGAAAAACTGTTTTTT. Complete variable domain (other parts from reference TRBV25-1 and TRBJ1-4): EADIYQTPRYLVIGTGKKITLECSQTMGHDKMYWYQQDPGMELHLIHYSYGVNSTEKGDLSSESTVSRIRTEHFPLTLESARPSHTSQYLCASSDPGGNEKLFFGSGTQLSVL.

The chain uses TRBV12-3 or TRBV12-4 and TRBJ1-4; 7 positions match TRBD1. Trimming at V came to 3 bases and at J to 6 bases, leaving 7 bases not matched to a gene. The CDR3 spans 15 residues. The CDR3 DNA follows: TGTGCCAGCAGTTTGGGACAGCGATTCCATGAAAAACTGTTTTTT. It is translated as CASSLGQRFHEKLFF.

This rearrangement joins TRBV7-6 to TRBJ2-1; D possibly corresponds to TRBD1 (6 bases). The length of the CDR3 is 13 residues. The V and J ends lost 3 bases and 8 bases respectively, with 11 bases between them. The germline V gene encodes CDR1 SGHVS and CDR2 FNYEAQ. CDR3: CASSLAGQYEQFF. DNA for the CDR3: TGTGCCAGCAGCTTGGCCGGACAGTATGAGCAGTTCTTC.

The table lists this clonotype with a few counts. The chain couples TRBV4-3 to TRBJ2-1; TRBD2 matches 9 bases. Germline-derived CDR1 and CDR2 are LGHNA and YSLEER. V shed 0 bases and J 7 bases; nucleotides not matched to a gene: 4. The CDR3 sequence is 15 residues long. CDR3 bases: TGCGCCAGCAGCCAAGAGAGGGCGGGGGGGAATGAGCAGTTCTTC. Translating it yields CASSQERAGGNEQFF.

This clonotype came up a few times. The chain is built from TRBV4-3 and TRBJ1-1; 8 nucleotides match TRBD1. The germline CDR1 and CDR2 sequences are LGHNA and YSLEER. V gave up 0 bases and J gave up 10 bases; unmatched junction bases: 4. The CDR3 contains 13 residues. CDR3 loop: CASSQDRGQGAFF. The CDR3 nucleotides are TGCGCCAGCAGCCAAGACAGGGGGCAGGGAGCTTTCTTT.

This clonotype was detected ten times or more. The chain combines TRBV10-3 with TRBJ1-6; 8 bases match TRBD1. Germline V gene lookup returns CDR1 ENHRY and CDR2 SYGVKD. The CDR3 runs to 16 residues. V lost 3 bases to trimming and J lost 7 bases; unmatched junction nucleotides: 8. Here the CDR3 DNA reads TGTGCCATCAGTGACCGGACAGGGTTAGGGAATTCACCCCTCCACTTT. It is translated as CAISDRTGLGNSPLHF.

V and J are TRBV28 and TRBJ2-7; maybe TRBD2 (5 bases). Trimming took off 4 bases at V and 4 bases at J, with 17 bases between the two ends. The CDR3 has 15 amino acids. Per germline, CDR1 MDHEN and CDR2 SYDVKM. The CDR3 reads CASSSSSYLGYEQYF. CDR3 nucleotide sequence: TGTGCCAGCAGTTCGTCTAGCTATCTCGGGTACGAGCAGTACTTC.

The chain couples TRBV20-1 to TRBJ2-7; 8 nucleotides align to TRBD2. Germline V gene lookup returns CDR1 DFQATT and CDR2 SNEGSKA (reference sequence). There are 18 residues in the CDR3. The trim removed 6 bases at V and 0 bases at J, leaving 19 bases unmatched. The CDR3 nucleotides are TGCAGTGCAAATACACCAGGAACGGGGGGGATAAGCTCCTACGAGCAGTACTTC. This encodes CSANTPGTGGISSYEQYF.

The gene calls are TRBV20-1 and TRBJ2-2; D perhaps matches TRBD2 (6 bases). The germline V gene encodes CDR1 DFQATT and CDR2 SNEGSKA (reference sequence). This CDR3 spans 15 amino acids. V gave up 0 bases and J gave up 4 bases, with 12 bases separating them. The CDR3 spells CSARDPGLPTGELFF. The CDR3 nucleotides read TGCAGTGCTAGAGACCCGGGACTCCCCACCGGGGAGCTGTTTTTT.

This clonotype was detected a few times. The V and J genes are TRBV28 and TRBJ1-5; D is unresolved. Germline V CDR1 and CDR2: MDHEN, SYDVKM. The CDR3 is 15 amino acids. Trimming removed 10 bases at V and 9 bases at J, with 25 bases between. The CDR3 DNA reads as TGTGCCACCAGACCCCAGAAAAGAATTGAAGGGCCCCAGCATTTT. Amino acid sequence: CATRPQKRIEGPQHF.

This clonotype was counted ten times or more. The chain couples TRBV29-1 to TRBJ1-1, with 7 bases aligning to TRBD1. Trimming removed 4 bases from V and 5 bases from J; junction bases left unmatched: 4. CDR1 and CDR2 (germline): SQVTM, ANQGSEA. The length of the CDR3 is 12 residues. The CDR3 sequence: CSVARGQTEAFF. CDR3 bases: TGCAGCGTTGCGAGGGGGCAGACTGAAGCTTTCTTT.

This clonotype has a handful of counts. The CDR3 region has the DNA TGTGCCAGCAGTCCCCCGGTTGGCTTCTCCTACAATGAGCAGTTCTTC. This encodes CASSPPVGFSYNEQFF. V gene TRBV12-3 or TRBV12-4 combines with J gene TRBJ2-1; D call uncertain. CDR3 length: 16 amino acids. Trimming took off 5 bases at V and 0 bases at J, with 14 bases between the two ends.

This clonotype has at least ten counts. J is TRBJ2-7 and V is TRBV29-1; TRBD1 matches 11 bases. This CDR3 contains 14 residues. Germline CDR1 is SQVTM and CDR2 is ANQGSEA. With 6 bases clipped from V and 6 bases from J, the junction kept 10 bases outside the gene matches. This CDR3 is CSVERDRGSSEQYF. DNA of the CDR3: TGCAGCGTAGAAAGGGACAGGGGGAGTTCCGAGCAGTACTTC.

V usage is TRBV7-2 and J usage is TRBJ1-5, with a possible D match to TRBD1 (5 bases). This CDR3 has 16 residues. V dropped 1 base and J dropped 2 bases, with 12 bases sitting between them. CDR1 is SGHTA, CDR2 FQGNSA, per germline. As DNA, the CDR3 is TGTGCCAGCAGCTTAGGTCCAGGGAGTGGCAATCAGCCCCAGCATTTT. Protein sequence: CASSLGPGSGNQPQHF.

This clonotype was counted between two and nine times. CDR3 amino acids: CASSLWLTGANTDTQYF. The CDR3 coding sequence is TGTGCCAGCAGTTTATGGTTAACCGGGGCTAACACAGATACGCAGTATTTT. The J gene is TRBJ2-3, the V gene TRBV28, with D perhaps matching TRBD1 or TRBD2 (5 bases each). V lost 0 bases and J lost 2, with 15 bases in between. CDR1 is MDHEN and CDR2 is SYDVKM in the germline V gene. This CDR3 spans 17 amino acids.

This clonotype turned up a few times. This chain joins TRBV7-2 and TRBJ2-5; D could derive from TRBD1 or TRBD2 (5 bases each). The V end was cut by 2 bases, the J end by 5 bases, with 18 bases between. The CDR3 length is 16 residues. Germline V gene lookup returns CDR1 SGHTA and CDR2 FQGNSA. The DNA of the CDR3 is TGTGCCAGCAGCTTAACCGGGACGTCGACTATGGAGACCCAGTACTTC. It is translated as CASSLTGTSTMETQYF.

The chain has TRBV6-5 and TRBJ1-3; D is possibly TRBD1 (6 bases). Trimming removed 0 bases from V and 2 bases from J, with 8 bases in between. This CDR3 is 15 amino acids long. Germline V gene data show CDR1 as MNHEY and CDR2 as SVGAGI. CDR3 sequence: CASSYSGGAGNTIYF. In nucleotides, the CDR3 is TGTGCCAGCAGTTACTCAGGGGGGGCTGGAAACACCATATATTTT.

There are many counts of this clonotype. The rearrangement links TRBV29-1 to TRBJ2-7; TRBD1 aligns across 7 bases. This CDR3 region has 13 residues. The V segment lost 4 bases and the J segment 4 bases; nucleotides outside the gene matches: 7. Germline CDR1 reads SQVTM; CDR2 reads ANQGSEA. Here the CDR3 reads CSVGQGVEYEQYF. CDR3 DNA sequence: TGCAGCGTTGGACAGGGTGTTGAGTACGAGCAGTACTTC.

This clonotype was found a few times. The rearrangement links TRBV4-3 to TRBJ2-3; 12 bases are a match to TRBD2. The germline CDR1 and CDR2 sequences are LGHNA and YSLEER. This CDR3 spans 17 amino acids. The V gene end was trimmed by 0 bases and the J gene end by 6 bases; junction bases not matched to a gene: 7. CDR3 sequence (DNA): TGCGCCAGCAGCCAAGATCTACTAGCGGGGGGTGCGGATACGCAGTATTTT. It is translated as CASSQDLLAGGADTQYF.

In this sample, this clonotype turned up many times. The chain links TRBV29-1 to TRBJ2-1, with TRBD1 identical over 9 bases. J lost 4 bases, V lost 7 bases, and 8 bases had no gene match. CDR1 is SQVTM and CDR2 is ANQGSEA in the germline V gene. This CDR3 contains 14 residues. The CDR3 loop is CSGRDRGLYNEQFF. The CDR3, as DNA: TGCAGCGGTCGCGACAGGGGGTTATACAATGAGCAGTTCTTC.

The rearrangement joins TRBV19 to TRBJ1-1; tentative D call: TRBD1 (6 bases). Between the trimmed V and J ends, which lost 4 bases and 5 bases, there was a span of 17 bases. There are 15 residues in the CDR3. Germline V gene sequence: CDR1 LNHDA, CDR2 SQIVND (reference sequence). The CDR3 here is CASSRMGGQRTEAFF. As DNA, the CDR3 is TGTGCCAGTAGTAGAATGGGGGGCCAGAGGACTGAAGCTTTCTTT.

This clonotype has just a few counts. The chain uses TRBV6-5 and TRBJ1-1, with a possible D match to TRBD1 (6 bases). The CDR3 consists of 17 residues. Germline CDR1 and CDR2: MNHEY and SVGAGI. The ends were cut back, 2 bases at V and 0 bases at J, with 16 bases in the middle. As DNA, the CDR3 is TGTGCCAGCAGTTACCAATTTCGGACAGTGATGAACACTGAAGCTTTCTTT. It codes for CASSYQFRTVMNTEAFF.

The J gene is TRBJ2-5, the V gene TRBV11-1, with 7 bases lining up with TRBD2. Germline V gene data show CDR1 as SGHAT and CDR2 as FQDESV (reference sequence). Trimming took 8 bases from V and 1 from J; bases not matched to a gene: 28. The CDR3 is made up of 21 amino acids. Here the CDR3 reads CASGRRTGGKRGRHSQETQYF. CDR3 bases: TGTGCCAGCGGCAGGCGGACCGGAGGAAAGCGGGGTCGTCATAGCCAAGAGACCCAGTACTTC. Full variable domain (missing parts from reference TRBV11-1 and TRBJ2-5): EAEVAQSPRYKITEKSQAVAFWCDPISGHATLYWYRQILGQGPELLVQFQDESVVDDSQLPKDRFSAERLKGVDSTLKIQPAELGDSAMYLCASGRRTGGKRGRHSQETQYFGPGTRLLVL.

This clonotype was seen at least ten times. The chain combines TRBV6-1 with TRBJ2-1; the D is unclear. The germline V gene encodes CDR1 MNHNS and CDR2 SASEGT. The V and J ends lost 6 bases and 4 bases respectively, with 10 bases between them. The CDR3 spans 13 residues. The CDR3 spells CASSDLNYNEQFF. As DNA, the CDR3 is TGTGCCAGCAGCGACTTGAATTACAATGAGCAGTTCTTC.

Of note for this clonotype: The junction departs from germline at one end; a sequencing error may be responsible. The chain has TRBV10-3 and TRBJ2-7; D is uncertain. The germline V gene has CDR1 ENHRY and CDR2 SYGVKD. The CDR3 spans 16 residues. CDR3 nucleotides: TGTGACATCAGTGAGTCGATAGGGTACTCCGCTTACGAGCAGTACTTC. It codes for CDISESIGYSAYEQYF.

The chain combines TRBV5-1 with TRBJ2-3, with TRBD2 identical over 9 bases. The CDR3 loop spans 16 amino acids. The trim removed 4 bases at V and 4 bases at J, leaving 10 bases unmatched. CDR1 is SGHRS, CDR2 YFSETQ, per germline. The CDR3 nucleotides are TGCGCCAGCAGCACGTCAGCGGGGGGAGGCGCAGATACGCAGTATTTT. Translation gives CASSTSAGGGADTQYF.

This clonotype came up a few times. V gene TRBV6-2 or TRBV6-3 combines with J gene TRBJ2-1, with 11 bases lining up with TRBD1. J lost 6 bases, V lost 5 bases, and 9 bases had no gene match. CDR3 length: 16 residues. The germline V gene has CDR1 MNHEY and CDR2 SVGEGT. The CDR3 sequence: CASSPSPGQGVNEQFF. The DNA of the CDR3 is TGTGCCAGCAGTCCAAGCCCGGGACAGGGGGTCAATGAGCAGTTCTTC.

The V gene is TRBV29-1, the J gene TRBJ2-7; no clear D gene. V shed 1 base and J shed 0 bases, with 22 bases lying between them. The CDR3 is 18 amino acids. CDR1 and CDR2 (germline): SQVTM, ANQGSEA. CDR3 region: CSVEGVQDRGVSSYEQYF. In DNA, the CDR3 is TGCAGCGTTGAAGGGGTGCAGGATCGAGGAGTAAGCTCCTACGAGCAGTACTTC.

The gene calls are TRBV5-1 and TRBJ2-7; D tentatively reads TRBD1 or TRBD2 (5 bases each). V gave up 0 bases and J gave up 0 bases, with 19 bases separating them. The CDR3 runs 18 residues. From germline, CDR1 is SGHRS and CDR2 YFSETQ. The CDR3 DNA follows: TGCGCCAGCAGCTTGGCTAAACCGGGACGACTGAGCTCCTACGAGCAGTACTTC. Translation gives CASSLAKPGRLSSYEQYF.